One sample yielded the 13 T cell receptor beta chains listed below, sequenced in a study of T cells in Graves' hyperthyroidism and ophthalmopathy (dated by TCRdb to the late 2010s). Library preparation used multiplex PCR. TCRdb records Illumina HiSeq 2000 as the sequencer. TCR beta CDR3 regions were amplified from RNA transcripts. For the first round of RT-PCR on the TCR CDR3, the HTBI primer set was used together with the Qiagen OneStep RT-PCR kit. TCRdb reanalyzed the raw reads on its own, using fastp at Q25 for trimming and MiXCR for clone calling, and kept in-frame beta chains. When rows share a CDR3 protein, they turn into one entry using the most common DNA and genes. The sample profile shows some 570,000 distinct CDR3 sequences; more than 13% of them were found once. The ten largest clones add up to more than 6% of the sample. Sequences were obtained from blood. These receptors were taken from a woman younger than 35 with Graves' ophthalmopathy.

This clonotype occurred a few times. The V call is TRBV18, the J call TRBJ1-2; possibly TRBD1 for D (6 bases). Germline CDR1 reads KGHSH; CDR2 reads LQKENI. The CDR3 has 16 residues. V was shortened by 2 bases and J by 8 bases, with 21 bases between the two germline ends. CDR3 loop: CASSPSTGQRRSGYTF. CDR3 sequence (DNA): TGTGCCAGCTCACCAAGTACCGGACAGCGGAGATCCGGCTACACCTTC.

In this sample, this clonotype turned up many times. The genes are TRBV6-1 and TRBJ2-1, with 14 bases aligning to TRBD2. The germline gives CDR1 MNHNS, CDR2 SASEGT. The CDR3 has 14 amino acids. V trimming: 6 bases; J trimming: 9 bases; junction bases outside the gene matches: 4. CDR3 loop: CASRGTSGSGEQFF. CDR3 nucleotide sequence: TGTGCCAGCAGGGGGACTAGCGGGAGTGGTGAGCAGTTCTTC.

This clonotype was counted only a few times. The chain combines TRBV7-9 with TRBJ2-1; D gene uncertain. The CDR3 contains 15 residues. With 3 bases removed from V and 0 bases from J, the gap between germline ends came to 9 bases. The V gene's germline CDR1 is SEHNR and CDR2 FQNEAQ (reference sequence). The DNA of the CDR3 is TGTGCCAGCAGCTTTGCGTATAGCTCCTACAATGAGCAGTTCTTC. Protein sequence: CASSFAYSSYNEQFF.

This clonotype was recorded many times. The V call is TRBV19, the J call TRBJ1-2; 10 bases are shared with TRBD1. Per germline, CDR1 LNHDA and CDR2 SQIVND (reference sequence). V was pared by 3 bases and J by 6 bases, with 7 bases of the junction left unmatched. The CDR3 runs 15 residues. CDR3 amino acids: CASSILPGQGNGYTF. The CDR3 nucleotides read TGTGCCAGTAGTATTTTACCGGGACAGGGGAATGGCTACACCTTC. Drawing the rest from reference TRBV19 and TRBJ1-2, the complete variable domain is DGGITQSPKYLFRKEGQNVTLSCEQNLNHDAMYWYRQDPGQGLRLIYYSQIVNDFQKGDIAEGYSVSREKKESFPLTVTSAQKNPTAFYLCASSILPGQGNGYTFGSGTRLTVV.

This chain connects TRBV12-3 or TRBV12-4 to TRBJ1-3; perhaps TRBD1 as D (6 bases). This CDR3 comprises 14 residues. V dropped 1 base and J dropped 4 bases, with 8 bases sitting between them. CDR3 loop: CASSLVDSGNTIYF. Written as DNA, the CDR3 is TGTGCCAGCAGTTTAGTGGACAGCGGAAACACCATATATTTT.

This clonotype came up many times. The V and J genes are TRBV20-1 and TRBJ2-5; 8 bases map to TRBD2. Germline CDR1 and CDR2: DFQATT and SNEGSKA (reference sequence). This CDR3 is 13 amino acids long. V dropped 6 bases and J dropped 5; count of bases not matched to a gene: 8. CDR3 sequence reads: CSAVGGGLETQYF. For the CDR3, the DNA is TGCAGTGCAGTCGGCGGGGGGCTGGAGACCCAGTACTTC.

This clonotype was counted ten times or more. This chain links TRBV5-1 with TRBJ1-3; no firm D call. From germline, CDR1 is SGHRS and CDR2 YFSETQ. Trimming removed 4 bases at V and 0 bases at J, with 14 bases between. This CDR3 spans 16 amino acids. The CDR3 loop reads CASSLGSSSSGNTIYF. The CDR3 DNA is TGCGCCAGCAGCCTAGGGTCCTCGTCCTCTGGAAACACCATATATTTT.

This clonotype was seen more than once but under ten times. The chain carries TRBV20-1 and TRBJ2-1, with D maybe TRBD2 (6 bases). The CDR3 totals 14 residues. CDR1 and CDR2 (germline): DFQATT, SNEGSKA (reference sequence). Trimming left V 0 bases short and J 9 bases short, with 15 bases between. Here the CDR3 reads CSAREECIGGEQFF. Here the CDR3 DNA reads TGCAGTGCTAGAGAAGAGTGCATCGGGGGTGAGCAGTTCTTC.

This clonotype came up a few times. The V and J genes are TRBV7-9 and TRBJ1-3; TRBD1 might be the D (6 bases). The CDR3 runs 14 residues. Germline V gene lookup returns CDR1 SEHNR and CDR2 FQNEAQ (reference sequence). V lost 2 bases and J 6 bases, leaving 11 bases between the germline ends. DNA for the CDR3: TGTGCCAGCAGCTTATACCAGGGGACAAACACCATATATTTT. Translated: CASSLYQGTNTIYF.

This clonotype was recorded many times. The rearrangement joins TRBV6-2 or TRBV6-3 to TRBJ2-3, with TRBD2 matching 8 bases. CDR3 size: 14 residues. The V and J ends lost 7 bases and 6 bases, in that order; junction bases with no gene match: 9. Looked up from germline, CDR1 is MNHEY and CDR2 is SVGEGT. The CDR3 sequence is CASNWKRERDTQYF. The CDR3 DNA is TGTGCCAGCAACTGGAAGCGGGAGAGGGATACGCAGTATTTT.

This clonotype was detected ten times or more. The chain links TRBV11-3 to TRBJ2-2; D unresolved. The CDR3 is 13 residues long. The V gene lost 2 bases and the J gene lost 4 bases, with 5 bases spanning the gap. CDR1 and CDR2 (germline): SGHNT, YENEEA. CDR3 bases: TGTGCCAGCAGCTTAAACCCCACCGGGGAGCTGTTTTTT. Protein sequence: CASSLNPTGELFF.

The V and J genes are TRBV12-5 and TRBJ1-2; D may be TRBD1 (6 bases). Germline V gives CDR1 LGHNT, CDR2 FRNRAP. V was pared by 0 bases and J by 13 bases, with 24 bases between. CDR3 length: 16 residues. The chain's CDR3 is CASGLVRGGGHKGFTF. The CDR3, as DNA: TGTGCTAGTGGTTTGGTACGAGGAGGGGGACACAAGGGGTTCACCTTC.

This clonotype was picked up a small number of times. This CDR3 is CASSPSPSRSNPTQYF. CDR3 sequence (DNA): TGTGCCAGTAGTCCCTCCCCCAGCAGGTCCAATCCGACCCAGTACTTC. V usage is TRBV19 and J usage is TRBJ2-5; unclear D gene. The CDR3 sequence is 16 residues long. Germline V CDR1 and CDR2: LNHDA, SQIVND (reference sequence). The V end lost 5 bases, the J end lost 7 bases, and 23 bases lay between the germline ends.